Listed here are 31 T cell receptor beta chains from one sample, sequenced in a study of T cell responses to AZD1222 COVID-19 vaccine (dated by TCRdb to about 2021). What the time point label conveys for this sample: baseline before first vaccination. The library was built by means of the immunoSEQ multiplex PCR assay. Held by TCRdb, this immuneACCESS table contains in-frame sequences only and omits some clones. Under half of the omission traces to an unresolved V gene where checked; the cause of the rest is unknown. Counted in this sample were 100,000 or so clones; around nine tenths of them appeared once. The ten largest make up 2.9% of the sample. The sequences come from peripheral blood, collected on day 0 of AZD1222 vaccination. The receptor set was obtained from an adult in good health.

J is TRBJ1-4 and V is TRBV7-9; TRBD1 matches 7 bases. Germline values: CDR1 SEHNR, CDR2 FQNEAQ (reference sequence). V lost 4 bases to trimming and J lost 8 bases; unmatched junction nucleotides: 7. The CDR3 is made up of 14 amino acids. Here the CDR3 DNA reads TGTGCCAGCAGCTCAACAGGGGAAGGGGAAAAACTGTTTTTT. Encoded protein: CASSSTGEGEKLFF.

CDR3 protein: CASSPGPYSGNTIYF. The CDR3 coding sequence is TGTGCCAGTAGTCCAGGACCCTACTCTGGAAACACCATATATTTT. This chain joins TRBV19 and TRBJ1-3; no firm D call. Trimming pared 5 bases from V and 0 bases from J, leaving 11 bases between. The germline V gene encodes CDR1 LNHDA and CDR2 SQIVND (reference sequence). The CDR3 totals 15 residues. The complete variable domain, with remaining parts taken from reference TRBV19 and TRBJ1-3, reads DGGITQSPKYLFRKEGQNVTLSCEQNLNHDAMYWYRQDPGQGLRLIYYSQIVNDFQKGDIAEGYSVSREKKESFPLTVTSAQKNPTAFYLCASSPGPYSGNTIYFGEGSWLTVV.

The J gene is TRBJ1-2, the V gene TRBV27; TRBD1 agrees at 8 bases. Per germline, CDR1 MNHEY and CDR2 SMNVEV (reference sequence). The CDR3 is 16 amino acids. The DNA of the CDR3 is TGTGCGCCCGATACAACCAACGGGACAGGCAGCCGGGGCTACACCTTC. Protein: CAPDTTNGTGSRGYTF.

CDR3 coding DNA: TGTGCCTGGAGCGATAGTTGGAACACTGAAGCTTTCTTT. Its translation: CAWSDSWNTEAFF. This chain uses TRBV30 with TRBJ1-1; no definite D call. The CDR3 runs to 13 residues. Trimming took 3 bases from V and 1 from J, leaving 9 bases between them. Germline V gives CDR1 GTSNPN, CDR2 SVGIG (reference sequence).

This rearrangement joins TRBV29-1 to TRBJ1-1, with a possible D match to TRBD1 (6 bases). The CDR3 contains 13 residues. From germline, CDR1 is SQVTM and CDR2 ANQGSEA. V was pared by 8 bases and J by 3 bases, with 16 bases between. DNA for the CDR3: TGCAGCTCCCAGGGGTCGCGCTACACTGAAGCTTTCTTT. Its protein product is CSSQGSRYTEAFF.

V and J are TRBV9 and TRBJ2-2; 7 bases match TRBD2. This CDR3 has 17 amino acids. Germline V gene lookup returns CDR1 SGDLS and CDR2 YYNGEE. The ends lost 3 bases at V and 5 bases at J; junction bases unmatched: 13. CDR3 protein: CASSGAPSGGGTGELFF. As DNA, the CDR3 is TGTGCCAGCAGCGGCGCCCCCTCGGGGGGAGGGACCGGGGAGCTGTTTTTT.

This sequence joins TRBV7-9 and TRBJ1-5; 9 bases map to TRBD1. Trimming at V came to 5 bases and at J to 7 bases, leaving 6 bases not matched to a gene. There are 14 residues in the CDR3. CDR1 is SEHNR and CDR2 is FQNEAQ in the germline V gene (reference sequence). The DNA of the CDR3 is TGTGCCAGCAGCCCGGGGACAGGGAGGCAGCCCCAGCATTTT. This encodes CASSPGTGRQPQHF.

The chain combines TRBV27 with TRBJ1-5; D might be TRBD1 (5 bases). The CDR3 covers 16 residues. Germline CDR1 is MNHEY and CDR2 is SMNVEV (reference sequence). V gave up 6 bases and J gave up 7 bases, with 22 bases separating them. The CDR3: CASRKAGQGVQQPQHF. The CDR3 DNA follows: TGTGCCAGCAGGAAAGCGGGGCAGGGCGTACAGCAGCCCCAGCATTTT.

This sequence joins TRBV6-5 and TRBJ2-7; possible D gene TRBD2, 5 bases. V dropped 6 bases and J dropped 0 bases, with 15 bases sitting between them. This CDR3 is built from 15 residues. Per the germline V gene, CDR1 is MNHEY and CDR2 is SVGAGI. The CDR3 DNA sequence: TGTGCCAGCAGCCCGGACGGGATCAGCTCCTACGAGCAGTACGTC. Translation gives CASSPDGISSYEQYV.

The chain combines TRBV4-2 with TRBJ2-1; TRBD2 agrees at 8 bases. V dropped 1 base and J dropped 9; count of bases not matched to a gene: 8. This CDR3 spans 15 amino acids. Germline lookup yields CDR1 LGHNA and CDR2 YNFKEQ. For the CDR3, the DNA is TGTGCCAGCAGCCAAGCTGGGACTAGTGGTACTGAGCAGTTCTTC. Encoded protein: CASSQAGTSGTEQFF.

This clone was seen only a few times. V usage is TRBV9 and J usage is TRBJ1-1; D unresolved. V shed 0 bases and J shed 2 bases, with 8 bases lying between them. The CDR3 consists of 14 residues. In germline, CDR1 is SGDLS, CDR2 YYNGEE. CDR3 DNA: TGTGCCAGCAGCGTAGATCTGTTTAACACTGAAGCTTTCTTT. Residues: CASSVDLFNTEAFF.

The chain carries TRBV6-6 and TRBJ2-2, with 9 nucleotides matching TRBD2. V lost 4 bases and J lost 4; bases outside the gene matches: 4. CDR1 MNHNY and CDR2 SVGAGI come from the germline V gene (reference sequence). CDR3 length equals 15 residues. CDR3 in DNA: TGTGCCAGCAGTTTTAGCGGGAGTGTCACCGGGGAGCTGTTTTTT. It yields the protein CASSFSGSVTGELFF.

The rearrangement joins TRBV7-2 to TRBJ2-6; D remains unclear. Trimming left V 1 base short and J 1 base short, with 2 bases between. The CDR3 has 14 amino acids. The V gene's germline CDR1 is SGHTA and CDR2 FQGNSA. The CDR3 loop reads CASSLVSGANVLTF. The CDR3 DNA is TGTGCCAGCAGCTTAGTTTCTGGGGCCAACGTCCTGACTTTC.

The table lists this clone with a few counts. The CDR3 region has the DNA TGTGCCAGCAGCTCCGAATACACCGGGGAGCTGTTTTTT. This encodes CASSSEYTGELFF. The chain uses TRBV11-2 and TRBJ2-2; D gene uncertain. Germline values: CDR1 SGHAT, CDR2 FQNNGV. The CDR3 is 13 residues long. Trimming took off 4 bases at V and 3 bases at J, with 6 bases between the two ends.

The chain links TRBV4-3 to TRBJ1-1; no reliable D call. Germline loops: CDR1 LGHNA, CDR2 YSLEER. The CDR3 sequence is 14 residues long. V lost 2 bases and J 0 bases, leaving 7 bases between the germline ends. The CDR3 DNA reads TGCGCCAGCAGCCAAACCCGGGTGAACACTGAAGCTTTCTTT. This encodes CASSQTRVNTEAFF.

The J gene is TRBJ2-3, the V gene TRBV6-6, with 8 bases fitting TRBD2. The CDR3 has 16 amino acids. Looked up from germline, CDR1 is MNHNY and CDR2 is SVGAGI (reference sequence). V shed 2 bases and J 4 bases; nucleotides not matched to a gene: 8. In nucleotides, the CDR3 is TGTGCCAGCAGTTACCCCGGGAGGGCCCAGGCAGATACGCAGTATTTT. Translated: CASSYPGRAQADTQYF.

The chain recombines TRBV6-5 with TRBJ1-2, with 7 nucleotides matching TRBD1. The CDR3 sequence is 15 residues long. Per germline, CDR1 MNHEY and CDR2 SVGAGI. V was clipped by 6 bases and J by 4 bases; unmatched bases: 11. The DNA of the CDR3 is TGTGCCAGCAGCCCCCAAGCACAGGGGAGCTATGGCTACACCTTC. Residues: CASSPQAQGSYGYTF.

The V gene is TRBV30, the J gene TRBJ2-2, with D uncertain. This CDR3 is 16 amino acids long. V gave up 0 bases and J gave up 6 bases, with 17 bases separating them. Per the germline V gene, CDR1 is GTSNPN and CDR2 is SVGIG (reference sequence). The CDR3 loop is CAWSVRRASAAGELFF. The CDR3 nucleotides read TGTGCCTGGAGTGTACGAAGGGCCTCCGCTGCCGGGGAGCTGTTTTTT. The full variable domain, in which reference TRBV30 and TRBJ2-2 provide the parts outside the CDR3, is SQTIHQWPATLVQPVGSPLSLECTVEGTSNPNLYWYRQAAGRGLQLLFYSVGIGQISSEVPQNLSASRPQDRQFILSSKKLLLSDSGFYLCAWSVRRASAAGELFFGEGSRLTVL.

This clone was counted once. The rearrangement uses TRBV7-9 and TRBJ1-2; no firm D call. CDR1 SEHNR and CDR2 FQNEAQ come from the germline V gene (reference sequence). V was shortened by 6 bases and J by 8 bases, with 16 bases between the two germline ends. The CDR3 runs to 13 residues. In DNA, the CDR3 is TGTGCCAGCAGTTCCCATGTCGCGGAGGGCTACACCTTC. Translated: CASSSHVAEGYTF.

CDR3 sequence: CASSDRNQPLHF. For the CDR3, the DNA is TGTGCCAGCAGCGACCGTAATCAACCCCTCCACTTT. J is TRBJ1-6 and V is TRBV9; D not resolved. CDR3 length equals 12 residues. V lost 3 bases, J lost 12 bases, and 10 bases lay in between. Per germline, CDR1 SGDLS and CDR2 YYNGEE. Together with reference TRBV9 and TRBJ1-6, the CDR3 gives the full variable domain: DSGVTQTPKHLITATGQRVTLRCSPRSGDLSVYWYQQSLDQGLQFLIQYYNGEERAKGNILERFSAQQFPDLHSELNLSSLELGDSALYFCASSDRNQPLHFGNGTRLTVT.

The V and J genes are TRBV6-2 or TRBV6-3 and TRBJ2-3, with 8 positions matching TRBD2. This CDR3 has 19 amino acids. J was trimmed by 1 base and V by 3 bases; bases with no gene match: 15. Germline V CDR1 and CDR2: MNHEY, SVGEGT. This CDR3 reads CASSYGPRPGGRRTDTQYF. The CDR3 nucleotides are TGTGCCAGCAGTTATGGTCCGAGGCCGGGGGGGCGACGCACAGATACGCAGTATTTT.

This clone appeared once. The chain joins TRBV4-2 to TRBJ1-5; 8 nucleotides align to TRBD1. CDR3 length: 16 amino acids. The germline V gene encodes CDR1 LGHNA and CDR2 YNFKEQ. The junction had 7 bases not matched to a gene; V was cut back by 4 bases and J by 2 bases. CDR3 amino acids: CASSPWDRLGNQPQHF. CDR3 nucleotide sequence: TGTGCCAGCAGCCCATGGGACAGGCTAGGCAATCAGCCCCAGCATTTT.

V and J are TRBV6-5 and TRBJ1-1; 9 nucleotides line up with TRBD1. Germline CDR1 is MNHEY and CDR2 is SVGAGI. V lost 7 bases to trimming and J lost 1 base; unmatched junction nucleotides: 7. The CDR3 loop spans 15 amino acids. This CDR3 reads CASTNTGGANTEAFF. CDR3 DNA: TGTGCCAGCACTAATACAGGGGGCGCGAACACTGAAGCTTTCTTT.

This sequence joins TRBV5-6 and TRBJ1-5, with D unresolved. The CDR3 sequence is 15 residues long. Germline V lookup: CDR1 SGHDT, CDR2 YYEEEE. The V end lost 0 bases, the J end lost 3 bases, and 10 bases lay between the germline ends. The CDR3 sequence: CASSLVGLPNQPQHF. The CDR3 DNA reads TGTGCCAGCAGCTTGGTTGGGTTACCCAATCAGCCCCAGCATTTT. The entire variable domain, with the rest obtained from reference TRBV5-6 and TRBJ1-5, is as follows: DAGVTQSPTHLIKTRGQQVTLRCSPKSGHDTVSWYQQALGQGPQFIFQYYEEEERQRGNFPDRFSGHQFPNYSSELNVNALLLGDSALYLCASSLVGLPNQPQHFGDGTRLSIL.

The rearrangement uses TRBV7-2 and TRBJ1-4; weak D call: TRBD1 (5 bases). CDR3 length equals 15 residues. Germline V gene data show CDR1 as SGHTA and CDR2 as FQGNSA. Trimming took 1 base from V and 4 from J, leaving 10 bases between them. The CDR3, as DNA: TGTGCCAGCAGCTTAGGACCGACAGTTAATGAAAAACTGTTTTTT. Its protein product is CASSLGPTVNEKLFF.

This chain connects TRBV5-4 to TRBJ2-5; TRBD1 aligns across 9 bases. With V trimmed by 4 bases and J by 3 bases, 10 bases remained unmatched. CDR1 and CDR2 from the germline V gene are SGHNT and YYREEE (reference sequence). CDR3 size: 16 residues. The CDR3 spells CASSLYRGRLEETQYF. The CDR3 coding sequence is TGTGCCAGCAGCCTATACAGGGGGCGGTTGGAAGAGACCCAGTACTTC.

This chain uses TRBV10-3 with TRBJ1-1, with D possibly matching TRBD1 (5 bases). Germline V gene sequence: CDR1 ENHRY, CDR2 SYGVKD. Trimming stripped 9 bases from V and 1 base from J, with 12 bases between. The CDR3 sequence is 13 residues long. The CDR3 sequence: CAIVGAANTEAFF. For the CDR3, the DNA is TGTGCCATAGTCGGGGCAGCGAACACTGAAGCTTTCTTT.

V usage is TRBV6-5 and J usage is TRBJ1-3, with D possibly matching TRBD1 (6 bases). Germline V gene sequence: CDR1 MNHEY, CDR2 SVGAGI. V was clipped by 4 bases and J by 8 bases, with 18 bases between them. The CDR3 is 15 residues long. The CDR3 is CASSFNLGARDTIYF. CDR3 sequence (DNA): TGTGCCAGCAGTTTTAATCTGGGGGCCCGCGACACCATATATTTT.

Of note for this clone: Relative to the germline gene, one junction end is altered; a read error may explain this. The genes are TRBV5-1 and TRBJ2-3, with TRBD1 matching over 7 bases. The germline CDR1 and CDR2 sequences are SGHRS and YFSETQ. CDR3 length: 13 residues. The CDR3 spells CASSAQGADTQYF. DNA of the CDR3: TGTGCCAGCAGCGCCCAGGGGGCAGATACGCAGTATTTT. The complete variable domain, with remaining parts taken from reference TRBV5-1 and TRBJ2-3, reads KAGVTQTPRYLIKTRGQQVTLSCSPISGHRSVSWYQQTPGQGLQFLFEYFSETQRNKGNFPGRFSGRQFSNSRSEMNVSTLELGDSALYLCASSAQGADTQYFGPGTRLTVL.

The V gene is TRBV4-3, the J gene TRBJ2-1; TRBD2 matches at 7 bases. Germline V gives CDR1 LGHNA, CDR2 YSLEER. The V and J ends lost 1 base and 9 bases, in that order; junction bases with no gene match: 9. This CDR3 has 15 residues. The CDR3 region has the DNA TGCGCCAGCAGCCAAGGCCTTTTTAGCGGGTCTGAGCAGTTCTTC. Its protein is CASSQGLFSGSEQFF.

This chain uses TRBV10-3 with TRBJ2-3; TRBD2 matches 8 bases. CDR3 length: 15 amino acids. Trimming cost V 4 bases and J 4 bases; bases outside gene matches: 7. Germline assignment: CDR1 ENHRY and CDR2 SYGVKD. As DNA, the CDR3 is TGTGCCATCAGTGGGGTGGGAGCGGGGGCAGATACGCAGTATTTT. Its translation is CAISGVGAGADTQYF.